This entry lists 27 T cell receptor beta chains sequenced from one sample in a study of T cell repertoires in ileal Crohn's disease. Some clones are missing from TCRdb's copy, which holds only in-frame ones; the method was immunoSEQ multiplex PCR. The sample carries around 15,000 clones, under 80% recorded once. Sequencing was carried out using ileal tissue. Receptors originate from an adult with Crohn's disease.

CDR3 region: CASSGTSGGANEQFF. CDR3 bases: TGTGCCAGCAGTGGGACTAGCGGGGGGGCCAATGAGCAGTTCTTC. The gene calls are TRBV6-1 and TRBJ2-1, with TRBD2 matching over 15 bases. Germline lookup yields CDR1 MNHNS and CDR2 SASEGT. V lost 4 bases to trimming and J lost 6 bases; unmatched junction nucleotides: 1. The CDR3 extends over 15 amino acids.

CDR3 region: CASGSGLAGADTQYF. The CDR3 DNA sequence: TGTGCTAGTGGTTCGGGACTAGCGGGGGCAGATACGCAGTATTTT. The chain carries TRBV12-5 and TRBJ2-3, with 14 positions matching TRBD2. Germline lookup yields CDR1 LGHNT and CDR2 FRNRAP. Trimming cost V 4 bases and J 4 bases; bases outside gene matches: 1. This CDR3 has 15 amino acids.

The chain uses TRBV5-1 and TRBJ2-1; D is undetermined. Germline-derived CDR1 and CDR2 are SGHRS and YFSETQ. Trimming took off 2 bases at V and 5 bases at J, with 11 bases between the two ends. The CDR3 is made up of 14 amino acids. CDR3 coding DNA: TGCGCCAGCAGCTTACTCGCGGTTAACAATGAGCAGTTCTTC. Its translation is CASSLLAVNNEQFF.

The chain has TRBV5-1 and TRBJ1-2; D is ambiguous. CDR1 and CDR2 from the germline V gene are SGHRS and YFSETQ. The CDR3 consists of 15 residues. The V and J ends lost 2 bases and 8 bases respectively, with 19 bases between them. The CDR3 loop is CASSLNDGNSGGYTF. The CDR3 coding sequence is TGCGCCAGCAGCTTAAACGACGGGAATTCGGGGGGCTACACCTTC. The full variable domain, rest sourced from reference TRBV5-1 and TRBJ1-2, is KAGVTQTPRYLIKTRGQQVTLSCSPISGHRSVSWYQQTPGQGLQFLFEYFSETQRNKGNFPGRFSGRQFSNSRSEMNVSTLELGDSALYLCASSLNDGNSGGYTFGSGTRLTVV.

In this sample, this clone turned up a few times. This chain uses TRBV7-2 with TRBJ2-7; TRBD1 agrees at 7 bases. The CDR3 loop spans 15 amino acids. Germline CDR1 reads SGHTA; CDR2 reads FQGNSA. J gave up 5 bases and V 0 bases, and 7 bases lay outside the gene matches. Here the CDR3 DNA reads TGTGCCAGCAGCTTAGCTGTGACAGGGCTCCACGAGCAGTACTTC. This translates into CASSLAVTGLHEQYF.

The chain carries TRBV6-5 and TRBJ1-5; possibly TRBD1 for D (5 bases). The V gene lost 7 bases and the J gene lost 0 bases, with 13 bases spanning the gap. The CDR3 totals 15 residues. The germline V gene encodes CDR1 MNHEY and CDR2 SVGAGI. The CDR3 spells CASKKDIDSNQPQHF. As DNA, the CDR3 is TGTGCCAGCAAGAAGGACATTGATAGCAATCAGCCCCAGCATTTT.

This CDR3 reads CAISEFPDRVAEAFF. In DNA, the CDR3 is TGTGCCATCAGTGAGTTCCCTGACAGGGTAGCTGAAGCTTTCTTT. The chain employs TRBV10-3 and TRBJ1-1; 7 nucleotides line up with TRBD1. CDR1 ENHRY and CDR2 SYGVKD come from the germline V gene. This CDR3 comprises 15 residues. Unmatched junction bases numbered 8, after V lost 1 base and J lost 6 bases.

The V and J genes are TRBV2 and TRBJ1-5, with D possibly TRBD1 on 6 matching bases. The CDR3 runs to 15 residues. Trimming pared 6 bases from V and 0 bases from J, leaving 12 bases between. Per the germline V gene, CDR1 is SNHLY and CDR2 is FYNNEI. The CDR3 reads CASSVQGNSNQPQHF. CDR3 coding DNA: TGTGCCAGCAGCGTTCAGGGGAATAGCAATCAGCCCCAGCATTTT. Full variable domain (outside the CDR3, taken from reference TRBV2 and TRBJ1-5): EPEVTQTPSHQVTQMGQEVILRCVPISNHLYFYWYRQILGQKVEFLVSFYNNEISEKSEIFDDQFSVERPDGSNFTLKIRSTKLEDSAMYFCASSVQGNSNQPQHFGDGTRLSIL.

This chain uses TRBV7-9 with TRBJ1-1; perhaps TRBD1 as D (5 bases). CDR3 size: 15 residues. Per the germline V gene, CDR1 is SEHNR and CDR2 is FQNEAQ (reference sequence). The ends were cut back, 0 bases at V and 5 bases at J, with 13 bases in the middle. CDR3 in DNA: TGTGCCAGCAGCTTAGCGAAGGGGAGGACAACTGAAGCTTTCTTT. This codes for CASSLAKGRTTEAFF.

In this sample, this clone turned up a few times. V usage is TRBV5-1 and J usage is TRBJ1-4; 11 nucleotides line up with TRBD1. This CDR3 is built from 15 residues. The V gene's germline CDR1 is SGHRS and CDR2 YFSETQ. The J segment lost 8 bases and the V segment lost 1 base, leaving 4 bases of the junction unmatched. CDR3 coding DNA: TGCGCCAGCAGCTTGCCGGGACAGGGGGAGGAAAAACTGTTTTTT. As protein: CASSLPGQGEEKLFF.

J is TRBJ2-1 and V is TRBV19; 11 bases are a match to TRBD2. Germline CDR1 is LNHDA and CDR2 is SQIVND (reference sequence). Trimming cost V 5 bases and J 9 bases; bases outside gene matches: 9. There are 15 residues in the CDR3. The DNA for the CDR3 is TGTGCCAGTAGTGGACTGCTAGCGGGGGGCACTGAGCAGTTCTTC. Protein sequence: CASSGLLAGGTEQFF.

The chain carries TRBV6-1 and TRBJ2-7; D may be TRBD2 (5 bases). Per germline, CDR1 MNHNS and CDR2 SASEGT. V shed 7 bases and J shed 2 bases, with 12 bases lying between them. The CDR3 sequence is 13 residues long. CDR3: CASTRGNAYEQYF. As DNA, the CDR3 is TGTGCCAGCACCCGAGGGAACGCCTACGAGCAGTACTTC.

The chain carries TRBV19 and TRBJ1-5; TRBD1 aligns across 9 bases. The V and J ends lost 7 bases and 2 bases, in that order; junction bases with no gene match: 9. There are 16 residues in the CDR3. The germline V gene has CDR1 LNHDA and CDR2 SQIVND (reference sequence). For the CDR3, the DNA is TGTGCCAGTACGGACCTCCGGGACAGGGGCAATCAGCCCCAGCATTTT. This codes for CASTDLRDRGNQPQHF.

This clone has a single count. The V call is TRBV5-6, the J call TRBJ1-3, with 12 bases matching TRBD1. This CDR3 contains 17 residues. V trimming: 4 bases; J trimming: 2 bases; junction bases outside the gene matches: 7. The germline gives CDR1 SGHDT, CDR2 YYEEEE. The CDR3 protein is CASSVKGQGAAGNTIYF. The CDR3 DNA sequence: TGTGCCAGCAGCGTAAAGGGACAGGGGGCGGCTGGAAACACCATATATTTT. The full variable domain, with the rest looked up from reference TRBV5-6 and TRBJ1-3, is DAGVTQSPTHLIKTRGQQVTLRCSPKSGHDTVSWYQQALGQGPQFIFQYYEEEERQRGNFPDRFSGHQFPNYSSELNVNALLLGDSALYLCASSVKGQGAAGNTIYFGEGSWLTVV.

This chain links TRBV7-3 with TRBJ1-2; tentatively, D is TRBD1 (6 bases). Germline V gives CDR1 SGHTA, CDR2 FQGTGA. Between the trimmed V and J ends, which lost 0 bases and 5 bases, there was a span of 10 bases. The CDR3 sequence is 14 residues long. The CDR3 spells CASSLTPQGYGYTF. CDR3 bases: TGTGCCAGCAGCTTAACCCCCCAGGGGTATGGCTACACCTTC. Combining the CDR3 with reference TRBV7-3 and TRBJ1-2 gives the whole variable domain GAGVSQTPSNKVTEKGKYVELRCDPISGHTALYWYRQSLGQGPEFLIYFQGTGAADDSGLPNDRFFAVRPEGSVSTLKIQRTERGDSAVYLCASSLTPQGYGYTFGSGTRLTVV.

This clone turned up a few times. The gene calls are TRBV7-9 and TRBJ2-7; 7 bases agree with TRBD1. The CDR3 contains 16 residues. The germline V gene encodes CDR1 SEHNR and CDR2 FQNEAQ (reference sequence). Trimming at V came to 3 bases and at J to 3 bases, leaving 11 bases not matched to a gene. Here the CDR3 reads CASSLDLGGQHYEQYF. The CDR3 coding sequence is TGTGCCAGCAGCTTGGACCTTGGGGGACAGCACTACGAGCAGTACTTC.

The chain employs TRBV10-3 and TRBJ1-2, with 7 nucleotides matching TRBD1. Germline CDR1 and CDR2: ENHRY and SYGVKD. This CDR3 contains 13 residues. V lost 6 bases, J lost 4 bases, and 5 bases stayed unmatched. This CDR3 is CAIRQGQLYGYTF. DNA for the CDR3: TGTGCCATCAGACAGGGACAGCTCTATGGCTACACCTTC.

This chain links TRBV11-2 with TRBJ1-1; no definite D call. The CDR3 covers 11 residues. V was shortened by 1 base and J by 7 bases, with 4 bases between the two germline ends. The germline V gene encodes CDR1 SGHAT and CDR2 FQNNGV. The CDR3 protein is CASSLGGEAFF. The DNA of the CDR3 is TGTGCCAGCAGCTTAGGAGGTGAAGCTTTCTTT.

The chain uses TRBV6-4 and TRBJ2-3; 10 positions match TRBD2. The CDR3 sequence is 15 residues long. J lost 4 bases, V lost 0 bases, and 1 base had no gene match. Per the germline V gene, CDR1 is MRHNA and CDR2 is SNTAGT. CDR3 nucleotides: TGTGCCAGCAGTGACTCAGCGGGGGGGGCAGATACGCAGTATTTT. Protein: CASSDSAGGADTQYF.

The rearrangement uses TRBV7-3 and TRBJ2-1; the D gene is possibly TRBD1 (5 bases). Germline CDR1 reads SGHTA; CDR2 reads FQGTGA. V was cut by 5 bases and J by 7 bases, with 9 bases left in between. The CDR3 runs 12 residues. The CDR3 coding sequence is TGTGCCAGCAGCCGTCAGGGTAATGAGCAGTTCTTC. Amino acid sequence: CASSRQGNEQFF.

The chain carries TRBV28 and TRBJ1-4, with TRBD1 matching over 9 bases. The germline V gene has CDR1 MDHEN and CDR2 SYDVKM. The trim removed 6 bases at V and 1 base at J, leaving 9 bases unmatched. This CDR3 is built from 17 residues. As DNA, the CDR3 is TGTGCCAGCAGCAGACCCGGGACAGGGAGAACTAATGAAAAACTGTTTTTT. It codes for CASSRPGTGRTNEKLFF.

This chain uses TRBV23-1 with TRBJ2-7; D is unresolved. TRBV23-1 is designated an ORF whose function remains uncertain. The V and J ends lost 1 base and 1 base respectively, with 8 bases between them. The CDR3 runs to 14 residues. CDR3 DNA sequence: TGCGCCAGCAGTCAATGGTCACGGTCCTACGAGCAGTACTTC. Translated, it gives CASSQWSRSYEQYF.

This clone has only a few counts. This sequence joins TRBV5-1 and TRBJ1-2; the match to TRBD1 covers 7 bases. The CDR3 runs 14 residues. After removal of 0 bases from V and 8 bases from J, the junction contained 7 bases not matched to a gene. CDR1 SGHRS and CDR2 YFSETQ come from the germline V gene. Here the CDR3 reads CASSLGEQGYGYTF. Here the CDR3 DNA reads TGCGCCAGCAGCTTGGGCGAACAGGGGTACGGCTACACCTTC.

For the CDR3, the DNA is TGTGCCAGCAGTGAAACGGAGGGGACAGGGGGTCAGCCCCAGCATTTT. This sequence encodes CASSETEGTGGQPQHF. The chain is built from TRBV6-1 and TRBJ1-5; TRBD1 agrees at 11 bases. Germline CDR1 reads MNHNS; CDR2 reads SASEGT. J gave up 6 bases and V 2 bases, and 6 bases lay outside the gene matches. This CDR3 has 16 residues.

About this clone itself: Here the CDR3 omits its conserved ending phenylalanine or tryptophan, so a read error is the likely source. This sequence joins TRBV2 and TRBJ1-1; tentative D call: TRBD1 (6 bases). The V gene's germline CDR1 is SNHLY and CDR2 FYNNEI. The CDR3 length is 13 residues. Trimming pared 6 bases from V and 7 bases from J, leaving 15 bases between. The CDR3 DNA follows: TGTGCCAGCAGAAGGGGGACGAGTGGTGAAGCTTTCTGT. This encodes CASRRGTSGEAFC.

This clone has a handful of counts. The chain employs TRBV27 and TRBJ2-2; 8 bases are shared with TRBD2. In germline, CDR1 is MNHEY, CDR2 SMNVEV (reference sequence). The CDR3 spans 13 residues. The V and J ends lost 7 bases and 5 bases, in that order; junction bases with no gene match: 3. Here the CDR3 reads CASKRGPTGELFF. DNA of the CDR3: TGTGCCAGCAAGCGGGGGCCGACCGGGGAGCTGTTTTTT.

The rearrangement uses TRBV7-6 and TRBJ1-1; the D gene is possibly TRBD1 (5 bases). The CDR3 has 13 residues. Germline assignment: CDR1 SGHVS and CDR2 FNYEAQ. Trimming took 1 base from V and 3 from J, leaving 6 bases between them. The CDR3 DNA reads as TGTGCCAGCAGCTTAGTAGGGGACACTGAAGCTTTCTTT. It encodes CASSLVGDTEAFF.